Below are 7 T cell receptor beta chains sequenced from a single sample in a study of T-cell reconstitution after alpha-beta-depleted transplantation in children. Unique molecular identifiers were built into the TCRbeta library. Via MiXCR, TCRdb re-called the PCR reads, giving one row per CDR3 protein. Of about 610,000 distinct CDR3 sequences listed, 10% to 13% are singletons. This sample comprised PBMCs from the stem cell graft donor, obtained from the stem cell graft. The receptor set was obtained from a human donor who donated a stem cell graft to a child with acute myeloid leukemia.

There are many counts of this clonotype. This chain connects TRBV11-2 to TRBJ2-5; D not resolved. From germline, CDR1 is SGHAT and CDR2 FQNNGV. Deletions cut 5 bases from V and 1 base from J, with 17 bases between. The CDR3 runs to 16 residues. Here the CDR3 reads CASSPHQSRPQETQYF. CDR3 nucleotides: TGTGCCAGCAGCCCACATCAGTCGCGCCCCCAAGAGACCCAGTACTTC.

This clonotype has a handful of counts. This chain's CDR3 is CASSVRTSRSGNTIYF. The CDR3 DNA reads as TGTGCCAGCAGCGTCCGGACTTCCAGGTCGGGAAACACCATATATTTT. The chain combines TRBV11-1 with TRBJ1-3; D remains ambiguous. The V and J ends lost 5 bases and 4 bases respectively, with 18 bases between them. The CDR3 runs 16 residues. The V gene's germline CDR1 is SGHAT and CDR2 FQDESV (reference sequence).

This clonotype was observed a handful of times. This chain connects TRBV29-1 to TRBJ1-1, with TRBD1 identical over 8 bases. J was trimmed by 7 bases and V by 8 bases; bases with no gene match: 12. Germline-derived CDR1 and CDR2 are SQVTM and ANQGSEA. This CDR3 spans 13 amino acids. The CDR3 DNA sequence: TGCAGCCTCCCCGACAGGGGCCCTCATGAAGCTTTCTTT. This gives the protein CSLPDRGPHEAFF.

The chain is built from TRBV12-3 or TRBV12-4 and TRBJ2-6; D call uncertain. Trimming pared 2 bases from V and 0 bases from J, leaving 17 bases between. The CDR3 length is 19 residues. The CDR3 DNA reads as TGTGCCAGCAGTTTAACTTGGGATGCAGCCGACTCTGGGGCCAACGTCCTGACTTTC. Protein product: CASSLTWDAADSGANVLTF.

This rearrangement joins TRBV6-2 or TRBV6-3 to TRBJ2-7, with D tentatively TRBD1 (6 bases). The CDR3 loop spans 15 amino acids. The V end lost 4 bases, the J end lost 0 bases, and 13 bases lay between the germline ends. The V gene's germline CDR1 is MNHEY and CDR2 SVGEGT. The CDR3 spells CASSSIQGSSYEQYF. The CDR3, as DNA: TGTGCCAGCAGTTCCATCCAGGGGAGCTCCTACGAGCAGTACTTC.

The V call is TRBV19, the J call TRBJ1-4; perhaps TRBD1 as D (6 bases). Trimming took off 5 bases at V and 0 bases at J, with 7 bases between the two ends. The germline V gene has CDR1 LNHDA and CDR2 SQIVND (reference sequence). The CDR3 extends over 14 amino acids. The CDR3 region has the DNA TGTGCCAGTAGTTGGACAGCAACTAATGAAAAACTGTTTTTT. It codes for CASSWTATNEKLFF. The variable domain in full, completed from reference TRBV19 and TRBJ1-4, reads DGGITQSPKYLFRKEGQNVTLSCEQNLNHDAMYWYRQDPGQGLRLIYYSQIVNDFQKGDIAEGYSVSREKKESFPLTVTSAQKNPTAFYLCASSWTATNEKLFFGSGTQLSVL.

The sample holds many counts of this clonotype. The chain couples TRBV6-4 to TRBJ2-1; tentatively, D is TRBD2 (7 bases). V lost 5 bases and J 11 bases, leaving 13 bases between the germline ends. Germline V lookup: CDR1 MRHNA, CDR2 SNTAGT. The CDR3 extends over 12 amino acids. The CDR3 here is CASSQGREKQFF. CDR3 DNA: TGTGCCAGCAGTCAGGGGCGGGAGAAGCAGTTCTTC.